This T cell receptor beta chain was captured by sequencing in a study of T-cell reconstitution after alpha-beta-depleted transplantation in children. General study results and limits: Alpha-beta T cells present about two months after transplant were reported to originate from several hundred expanded graft clones. Once a year had passed after transplant, T-cell counts and diversity came mostly from newly produced T cells. Some patients owed their high day-60 TCRbeta diversity to surviving recipient T cells and thymic progenitors.

The germline CDR1 and CDR2 sequences are SEHNR and FQNEAQ (reference sequence). Trimming left V 5 bases short and J 4 bases short, with 21 bases between. The CDR3 runs 17 residues. About this clonotype itself: The antigen is unknown.

Unique molecular identifiers featured in how the TCRbeta library was prepared. TCRdb analysed the PCR reads with MiXCR anew, one entry per CDR3 protein. The sample holds 200,000 or so distinct CDR3 sequences; 6.6% are singletons and the top ten take 5.5%. The receptor was derived from a boy under 10 years old with acute lymphoblastic leukemia, due to receive a stem cell transplant. Specimen: PBMCs, collected before TCRalphabeta/CD19-depleted stem cell transplant. The V and J genes are TRBV7-9 and TRBJ2-1; tentative D call: TRBD2 (7 bases). The CDR3 is CASSHWDTGGTYNEQFF. The CDR3, as DNA: TGTGCCAGCAGCCACTGGGACACGGGAGGTACTTACAATGAGCAGTTCTTC.